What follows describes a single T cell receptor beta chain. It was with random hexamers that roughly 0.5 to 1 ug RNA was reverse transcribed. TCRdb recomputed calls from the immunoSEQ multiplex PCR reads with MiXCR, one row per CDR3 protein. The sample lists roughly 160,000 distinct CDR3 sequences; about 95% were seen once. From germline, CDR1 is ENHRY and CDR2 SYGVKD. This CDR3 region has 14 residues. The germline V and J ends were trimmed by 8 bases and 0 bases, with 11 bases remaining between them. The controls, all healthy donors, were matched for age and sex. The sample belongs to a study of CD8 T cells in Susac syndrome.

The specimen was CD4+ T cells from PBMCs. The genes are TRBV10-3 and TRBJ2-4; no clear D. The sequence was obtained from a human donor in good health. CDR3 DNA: TGTGCCATCCTCCCAAATAGAGCCAAAAACATTCAGTACTTC. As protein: CAILPNRAKNIQYF.